The T cell receptor beta chain described here comes from a study of cytomegalovirus exposure and HLA in healthy donors. The PCR was carried out with 60 Vbeta primers and 13 Jbeta primers. The repertoire was sequenced with immunoSEQ multiplex PCR; TCRdb's copy has only in-frame clones and lacks some. The table has about 80,000 clones, about 71% seen once. With respect to this clone: The target antigen is unknown.

CDR1 and CDR2 from the germline V gene are SGHTA and FQGTGA. The CDR3 contains 13 residues. V was trimmed by 2 bases and J by 4 bases, leaving 9 bases between them. Study-level points and caveats: A missense variant in DCLRE1C was later tied to TCR beta V- and J-gene trimming. It was reported that the classifier diagnosed cytomegalovirus status with high specificity and sensitivity in both the original and validation cohorts. In a later analysis, productive TCRs from donors in an Asian-associated ancestry cluster reportedly carried fewer N-insertions than the cohort mean.

This chain joins TRBV7-3 and TRBJ2-7; D not resolved. The sequenced sample consisted of PBMCs. This clonotype originated in a middle-aged woman in good health and CMV-seronegative. The chain's CDR3 is CASSLGRSYEQYF. The CDR3 DNA is TGTGCCAGCAGCTTAGGTCGCAGTTACGAGCAGTACTTC.